The 25 T cell receptor beta chains reported below all come from one sample, sequenced in a study of blood T cells in healthy people across ages. A second about 6 to 12 cycle PCR used barcoded and J-beta primers. Each CDR3 protein gets one entry after TCRdb re-called the 5' RACE reads with MiXCR. Counted here are around 1,500,000 distinct CDR3 sequences, 35% to 45% occurring once; the ten biggest clones make up 7.9%. The sequenced sample consisted of blood. The receptors stem from a woman between 18 and 29 years old in good health.

This clonotype was detected only a few times. V and J are TRBV6-1 and TRBJ1-5, with D uncertain. The germline V gene encodes CDR1 MNHNS and CDR2 SASEGT. V was trimmed by 3 bases and J by 8 bases, leaving 8 bases between them. The CDR3 sequence is 12 residues long. CDR3 in amino acids: CASSDAGEPQHF. DNA of the CDR3: TGTGCCAGCAGTGATGCCGGAGAGCCCCAGCATTTT.

The chain joins TRBV11-2 to TRBJ1-1; D is unclear. This CDR3 contains 13 residues. V was trimmed by 11 bases and J by 0 bases, leaving 13 bases between them. Germline assignment: CDR1 SGHAT and CDR2 FQNNGV. CDR3 in DNA: TGTGCCGGGAGCGTGACATTGAACACTGAAGCTTTCTTT. Translation gives CAGSVTLNTEAFF.

This clonotype was counted a few times. The V gene is TRBV7-2, the J gene TRBJ2-7, with 11 bases lining up with TRBD2. The germline V gene has CDR1 SGHTA and CDR2 FQGNSA. V trimming: 5 bases; J trimming: 6 bases; junction bases outside the gene matches: 9. This CDR3 is 15 amino acids long. The DNA for the CDR3 is TGTGCCAGCAGCCCTTTAGCGGGAGGGCCGTTCGAGCAGTACTTC. Amino acid sequence: CASSPLAGGPFEQYF.

Written as DNA, the CDR3 is TGTGCCATCAGTGAGTTCGCTGGGACGGCGTCCTACAATGAGCAGTACTTC. Translation: CAISEFAGTASYNEQYF. V gene TRBV10-3 combines with J gene TRBJ2-5, with D possibly being TRBD1 or TRBD2 (5 bases each). The CDR3 spans 17 residues. The V end lost 1 base, the J end lost 11 bases, and 26 bases lay between the germline ends. Germline CDR1 reads ENHRY; CDR2 reads SYGVKD.

The rearrangement uses TRBV20-1 and TRBJ2-5; 9 bases match TRBD2. Trimming took 4 bases from V and 5 from J; bases not matched to a gene: 11. The CDR3 consists of 15 residues. In germline, CDR1 is DFQATT, CDR2 SNEGSKA (reference sequence). The CDR3 nucleotides are TGCAGTGCTAAAACAGGGACTAGCCGGTTTGAGACCCAGTACTTC. This gives the protein CSAKTGTSRFETQYF.

The V gene is TRBV20-1, the J gene TRBJ1-6, with no clear D. Germline lookup yields CDR1 DFQATT and CDR2 SNEGSKA (reference sequence). The CDR3 extends over 13 amino acids. CDR3 nucleotides: TGCACCTTGATGGGCCCAAACCGGGTACCCCTCCACTTT. It codes for CTLMGPNRVPLHF.

This clonotype was picked up a small number of times. The CDR3 loop is CASSSDASVYGYTF. CDR3 nucleotide sequence: TGTGCCAGCAGCTCGGACGCCAGTGTGTATGGCTACACCTTC. The rearrangement joins TRBV7-3 to TRBJ1-2; D remains unclear. Germline CDR1 SGHTA, CDR2 FQGTGA. This CDR3 contains 14 residues. With 4 bases removed from V and 5 bases from J, the gap between germline ends came to 14 bases.

The genes are TRBV4-1 and TRBJ1-2; perhaps TRBD1 as D (5 bases). V lost 0 bases, J lost 5 bases, and 22 bases lay in between. The CDR3 runs to 18 residues. CDR1 and CDR2 (germline): MGHRA, YSYEKL. Written as DNA, the CDR3 is TGCGCCAGCAGCCAAGATAGGGGCAGGGTTACCCAGGAGTATGGCTACACCTTC. It translates to CASSQDRGRVTQEYGYTF.

Only a few counts were recorded for this clonotype. This sequence joins TRBV3-1 and TRBJ2-1; 7 bases agree with TRBD2. The CDR3 runs 15 residues. Germline lookup yields CDR1 LGHDT and CDR2 YNNKEL (reference sequence). Unmatched junction bases numbered 6, after V lost 1 base and J lost 6 bases. The CDR3 loop reads CASSQGTSRGNEQFF. The DNA for the CDR3 is TGTGCCAGCAGCCAAGGGACTAGTAGAGGCAATGAGCAGTTCTTC.

CDR3 sequence reads: CASSLGGAANTEAFF. CDR3 in DNA: TGTGCCAGCAGCTTAGGGGGAGCAGCTAACACTGAAGCTTTCTTT. This chain joins TRBV7-2 and TRBJ1-1; D remains unclear. The length of the CDR3 is 15 residues. V lost 1 base and J 2 bases, leaving 11 bases between the germline ends. The germline gives CDR1 SGHTA, CDR2 FQGNSA. Together with reference TRBV7-2 and TRBJ1-1, the CDR3 gives the full variable domain: GAGVSQSPSNKVTEKGKDVELRCDPISGHTALYWYRQSLGQGLEFLIYFQGNSAPDKSGLPSDRFSAERTGGSVSTLTIQRTQQEDSAVYLCASSLGGAANTEAFFGQGTRLTVV.

Notes on this clonotype: At one of its ends the junction is not consistent with the germline gene, which may arise from a read error. The chain links TRBV3-1 to TRBJ1-1, with D tentatively TRBD1 (6 bases). There are 11 residues in the CDR3. The germline V gene encodes CDR1 LGHDT and CDR2 YNNKEL (reference sequence). Here the CDR3 reads CASTQGQLAFF. CDR3 in DNA: TGTGCCAGCACCCAAGGACAGTTGGCTTTCTTT.

The J gene is TRBJ2-1, the V gene TRBV6-5; TRBD2 matches 7 bases. Germline V gene sequence: CDR1 MNHEY, CDR2 SVGAGI. J lost 4 bases, V lost 6 bases, and 12 bases had no gene match. The CDR3 covers 16 residues. This chain's CDR3 is CASRPTSFVSYNEQFF. The CDR3 DNA sequence: TGTGCCAGCAGACCGACTAGCTTTGTATCTTACAATGAGCAGTTCTTC.

The chain uses TRBV6-6 and TRBJ1-4, with D possibly being TRBD1 (6 bases). Per germline, CDR1 MNHNY and CDR2 SVGAGI (reference sequence). V was trimmed by 0 bases and J by 0 bases, leaving 8 bases between them. CDR3 length: 16 amino acids. The CDR3 sequence: CASSYSKGATNEKLFF. The CDR3 DNA sequence: TGTGCCAGCAGTTACTCGAAGGGGGCAACTAATGAAAAACTGTTTTTT.

The chain is built from TRBV29-1 and TRBJ2-7, with D maybe TRBD1 (6 bases). The V gene's germline CDR1 is SQVTM and CDR2 ANQGSEA. This CDR3 has 14 amino acids. Trimming shortened V by 3 bases and J by 6 bases, and 18 bases separated the two germline ends. CDR3 protein: CSVDSLGAVGEQYF. In nucleotides, the CDR3 is TGCAGCGTTGACTCCCTGGGGGCGGTAGGCGAGCAGTACTTC.

The rearrangement links TRBV2 to TRBJ2-4, with 14 bases lining up with TRBD2. J gave up 1 base and V 6 bases, and 5 bases lay outside the gene matches. Germline V gives CDR1 SNHLY, CDR2 FYNNEI. CDR3 length: 17 residues. DNA of the CDR3: TGTGCCAGCAGCGGACTAGCGGGAGGCGTGGCCAAAAACATTCAGTACTTC. It codes for CASSGLAGGVAKNIQYF.

This clonotype was seen more than once but under ten times. CDR3 residues: CASSSLGRVAPLSPLHF. Here the CDR3 DNA reads TGTGCCAGCAGTTCCCTGGGACGCGTGGCCCCTCTCTCACCCCTCCACTTT. This rearrangement joins TRBV12-3 or TRBV12-4 to TRBJ1-6, with D perhaps matching TRBD1 (5 bases). V lost 4 bases and J 10 bases, leaving 23 bases between the germline ends. The CDR3 covers 17 residues.

A few counts support this clonotype. This chain joins TRBV20-1 and TRBJ2-5; 11 bases agree with TRBD1. The CDR3 contains 15 residues. Germline V gene sequence: CDR1 DFQATT, CDR2 SNEGSKA (reference sequence). The V and J ends lost 4 bases and 5 bases, in that order; junction bases with no gene match: 9. In DNA form, the CDR3 reads TGCAGTGCTATAAGGACAGGGGGCGTTGTGGAGACCCAGTACTTC. It specifies CSAIRTGGVVETQYF.

For this clonotype: A junction end diverges from the germline sequence, so it may reflect a read error. This rearrangement joins TRBV2 to TRBJ1-1; TRBD1 is a possible D gene (5 bases). CDR3 length: 13 residues. In germline, CDR1 is SNHLY, CDR2 FYNNEI. The CDR3 protein is CTSSRQQGGEAFF. The DNA for the CDR3 is TGTACCAGCAGCCGGCAGCAGGGAGGTGAAGCTTTCTTT.

The V and J genes are TRBV3-1 and TRBJ2-1, with TRBD2 matching over 10 bases. The CDR3 sequence is 15 residues long. J was trimmed by 8 bases and V by 3 bases; bases with no gene match: 7. Germline assignment: CDR1 LGHDT and CDR2 YNNKEL (reference sequence). As DNA, the CDR3 is TGTGCCAGCAGCCACAGAGCGGGAGGGTCCGATGAGCAGTTCTTC. Translating gives CASSHRAGGSDEQFF.

This clonotype was seen more than once but under ten times. This chain connects TRBV11-2 to TRBJ1-2; D unresolved. With 5 bases removed from V and 0 bases from J, the gap between germline ends came to 19 bases. This CDR3 region has 17 residues. CDR1 and CDR2 from the germline V gene are SGHAT and FQNNGV. This CDR3 is CASSLGLRGKPNYGYTF. CDR3 nucleotides: TGTGCCAGCAGCCTAGGCCTACGTGGGAAACCTAACTATGGCTACACCTTC.

The gene calls are TRBV6-6 and TRBJ2-3, with D possibly being TRBD1 or TRBD2 (5 bases each). The V end was cut by 4 bases, the J end by 0 bases, with 11 bases between. CDR1 is MNHNY and CDR2 is SVGAGI in the germline V gene (reference sequence). The CDR3 is made up of 15 amino acids. CDR3 DNA: TGTGCCAGCAGTTTATACCGGGACAGCACAGATACGCAGTATTTT. Its protein is CASSLYRDSTDTQYF.

The chain joins TRBV3-1 to TRBJ1-4; D not resolved. The V gene's germline CDR1 is LGHDT and CDR2 YNNKEL (reference sequence). The V gene lost 4 bases and the J gene lost 0 bases, with 9 bases spanning the gap. CDR3 length: 15 amino acids. The CDR3 coding sequence is TGTGCCAGCAGCCTGCAACCTGCAACTAATGAAAAACTGTTTTTT. Amino acids: CASSLQPATNEKLFF.

This clonotype was counted at least ten times. The CDR3 region is CASSLESGTGEDEQFF. CDR3 in DNA: TGCGCCAGCAGCTTGGAGTCCGGGACAGGGGAGGATGAGCAGTTCTTC. The V gene is TRBV5-1, the J gene TRBJ2-1, with 10 bases identical to TRBD1. This CDR3 has 16 residues. CDR1 SGHRS and CDR2 YFSETQ come from the germline V gene. The V segment lost 0 bases and the J segment 8 bases; nucleotides outside the gene matches: 8.

The chain carries TRBV20-1 and TRBJ2-3; D may be TRBD1 (5 bases). V was shortened by 6 bases and J by 5 bases, with 21 bases between the two germline ends. CDR3 size: 15 residues. The germline gives CDR1 DFQATT, CDR2 SNEGSKA (reference sequence). CDR3 bases: TGCAGTGCACAGAGCACAGGATCTCAAGGAGATACGCAGTATTTT. As protein: CSAQSTGSQGDTQYF.

This clonotype was detected only a few times. V is TRBV2 and J is TRBJ2-3; D unclear. Germline V lookup: CDR1 SNHLY, CDR2 FYNNEI. The length of the CDR3 is 15 residues. V was cut by 11 bases and J by 0 bases, with 18 bases left in between. CDR3 DNA sequence: TGTGCCGAACAGCCTCCCCCTGGGAGCACAGATACGCAGTATTTT. Translated: CAEQPPPGSTDTQYF.